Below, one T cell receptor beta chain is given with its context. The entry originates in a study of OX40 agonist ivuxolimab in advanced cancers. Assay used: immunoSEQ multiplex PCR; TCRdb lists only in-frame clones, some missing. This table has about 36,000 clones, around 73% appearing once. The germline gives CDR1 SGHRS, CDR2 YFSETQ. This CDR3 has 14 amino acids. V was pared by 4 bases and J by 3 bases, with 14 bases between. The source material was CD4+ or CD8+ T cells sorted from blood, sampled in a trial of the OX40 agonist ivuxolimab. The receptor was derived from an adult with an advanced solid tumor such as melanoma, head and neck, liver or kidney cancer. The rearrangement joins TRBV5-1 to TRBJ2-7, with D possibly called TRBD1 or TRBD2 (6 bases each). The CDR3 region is CASSGGDIFYEQYF. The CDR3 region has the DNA TGCGCCAGCAGCGGAGGGGACATCTTCTACGAGCAGTACTTC.